These T cell receptor beta chains were read from a single sample in a study of blood T cell repertoires in COVID-19. Clones were sequenced by immunoSEQ multiplex PCR, and TCRdb holds only the in-frame ones, with some missing. The data contain roughly 75,000 clones, less than 85% of them singletons. The sequencing input was peripheral blood. The origin of the receptors is a human donor with acute or convalescent COVID-19. The donor label of this sample is uncertain. Both conserved end residues are part of each CDR3. Each record gives: J gene, D gene, V gene, clone size, CDR3 protein, CDR3 DNA. D genes are given only for firm matches. The size entry is marked missing in some rows and otherwise reads once, few, many or a size class.

J gene: TRBJ2-7
D gene: TRBD1
V gene: TRBV7-8
clone size: .
CDR3 protein: CASSRDRVFYEQYF
CDR3 DNA: TGTGCCAGCAGCCGGGACAGGGTTTTCTACGAGCAGTACTTC

J gene: TRBJ1-6
D gene: .
V gene: TRBV4-1
clone size: medium-sized
CDR3 protein: CASSQEGLQGKSPLHF
CDR3 DNA: TGCGCCAGCAGCCAAGAAGGTCTCCAGGGCAAGTCACCCCTCCACTTT

J gene: TRBJ1-5
D gene: TRBD1
V gene: TRBV25-1
clone size: .
CDR3 protein: CASSVTGGNQPQHF
CDR3 DNA: TGTGCCAGCAGTGTGACAGGGGGCAATCAGCCCCAGCATTTT

J gene: TRBJ1-4
D gene: .
V gene: TRBV19
clone size: .
CDR3 protein: CASTSGRGYEKLFF
CDR3 DNA: TGTGCCAGTACCTCAGGGAGGGGATATGAAAAACTGTTTTTT

J gene: TRBJ2-5
D gene: TRBD2
V gene: TRBV10-3
clone size: .
CDR3 protein: CAIRGGAGQETQYF
CDR3 DNA: TGTGCCATCCGGGGAGGGGCAGGCCAAGAGACCCAGTACTTC

J gene: TRBJ2-2
D gene: TRBD2
V gene: TRBV6-2/TRBV6-3
clone size: .
CDR3 protein: CASSYIRTLAGGGELFF
CDR3 DNA: TGTGCCAGCAGTTACATTAGGACACTAGCGGGAGGCGGGGAGCTGTTTTTT

J gene: TRBJ1-6
D gene: TRBD1
V gene: TRBV28
clone size: .
CDR3 protein: CASSLTRGGGSPLHF
CDR3 DNA: TGTGCCAGCAGTCTTACTCGAGGGGGCGGCTCACCCCTCCACTTT

J gene: TRBJ1-1
D gene: .
V gene: TRBV5-4
clone size: .
CDR3 protein: CASSLGHRDEAFF
CDR3 DNA: TGTGCCAGCAGCTTGGGGCACAGAGATGAAGCTTTCTTT

J gene: TRBJ2-7
D gene: .
V gene: TRBV10-3
clone size: .
CDR3 protein: CAISDGTGNYEQYF
CDR3 DNA: TGTGCCATCAGTGATGGTACAGGAAACTACGAGCAGTACTTC

J gene: TRBJ2-6
D gene: TRBD2
V gene: TRBV4-2
clone size: .
CDR3 protein: CASSQSVAGGSGANVLTF
CDR3 DNA: TGTGCCAGCAGCCAGTCTGTAGCGGGAGGCTCTGGGGCCAACGTCCTGACTTTC

J gene: TRBJ1-5
D gene: .
V gene: TRBV19
clone size: .
CDR3 protein: CASSLGRGQPQHF
CDR3 DNA: TGTGCCAGTAGTCTCGGTCGGGGTCAGCCCCAGCATTTT

J gene: TRBJ2-7
D gene: TRBD2
V gene: TRBV7-8
clone size: few
CDR3 protein: CASSLSSGAGEQYF
CDR3 DNA: TGTGCCAGCAGCTTAAGTAGCGGGGCGGGGGAGCAGTACTTC

J gene: TRBJ2-3
D gene: .
V gene: TRBV7-8
clone size: .
CDR3 protein: CASSPREVTQYF
CDR3 DNA: TGTGCCAGCAGCCCCAGGGAGGTTACGCAGTATTTT

J gene: TRBJ1-5
D gene: .
V gene: TRBV7-9
clone size: .
CDR3 protein: CASSLSGASGQPQHF
CDR3 DNA: TGTGCCAGCAGCTTATCTGGGGCGTCTGGTCAGCCCCAGCATTTT

J gene: TRBJ2-3
D gene: .
V gene: TRBV7-2
clone size: .
CDR3 protein: CASSLDQSWDTQYF
CDR3 DNA: TGTGCCAGCAGCTTAGACCAAAGCTGGGATACGCAGTATTTT

J gene: TRBJ2-1
D gene: TRBD2
V gene: TRBV5-5
clone size: once
CDR3 protein: CASSPTSDEQFF
CDR3 DNA: TGTGCCAGCAGCCCGACTAGCGATGAGCAGTTCTTC

J gene: TRBJ2-7
D gene: TRBD2
V gene: TRBV7-9
clone size: .
CDR3 protein: CASSFLAGSSYEQYF
CDR3 DNA: TGTGCCAGCAGCTTCCTAGCGGGAAGCTCCTACGAGCAGTACTTC

J gene: TRBJ2-3
D gene: TRBD2
V gene: TRBV10-2
clone size: .
CDR3 protein: CASMGGSTDTQYF
CDR3 DNA: TGCGCCAGCATGGGGGGGAGCACAGATACGCAGTATTTT

J gene: TRBJ1-5
D gene: .
V gene: TRBV19
clone size: few
CDR3 protein: CASSWESRRDQPQHF
CDR3 DNA: TGTGCCAGTAGTTGGGAGTCCCGGAGGGATCAGCCCCAGCATTTT

J gene: TRBJ2-1
D gene: TRBD1
V gene: TRBV7-8
clone size: .
CDR3 protein: CASSLGDRVVYNEQFF
CDR3 DNA: TGTGCCAGCAGCTTAGGGGACAGGGTTGTCTACAATGAGCAGTTCTTC

J gene: TRBJ2-7
D gene: TRBD2
V gene: TRBV6-6
clone size: .
CDR3 protein: CASSPGRTSGSNDEQYF
CDR3 DNA: TGTGCCAGCAGTCCAGGACGGACGAGCGGGAGTAACGACGAGCAGTACTTC

J gene: TRBJ2-3
D gene: TRBD2
V gene: TRBV6-2/TRBV6-3
clone size: .
CDR3 protein: CASSYGLAGGDTQYF
CDR3 DNA: TGTGCCAGCAGTTATGGACTAGCGGGGGGGGATACGCAGTATTTT

J gene: TRBJ2-1
D gene: TRBD2
V gene: TRBV11-3
clone size: .
CDR3 protein: CASSQTSGTFNEQFF
CDR3 DNA: TGTGCCAGCAGCCAGACTAGCGGGACATTTAATGAGCAGTTCTTC

J gene: TRBJ2-3
D gene: .
V gene: TRBV5-1
clone size: .
CDR3 protein: CASRSVDADTQYF
CDR3 DNA: TGCGCCAGCAGATCGGTAGATGCAGATACGCAGTATTTT

J gene: TRBJ1-4
D gene: .
V gene: TRBV15
clone size: .
CDR3 protein: CATSRDRGQKLFF
CDR3 DNA: TGTGCCACCAGCAGAGACAGGGGACAAAAACTGTTTTTT

J gene: TRBJ2-7
D gene: .
V gene: TRBV7-9
clone size: many
CDR3 protein: CASSLGQGFYEQYF
CDR3 DNA: TGTGCCAGCAGCTTAGGTCAGGGGTTCTACGAGCAGTACTTC

J gene: TRBJ2-2
D gene: .
V gene: TRBV7-3
clone size: .
CDR3 protein: CASSPGTRVTGELFF
CDR3 DNA: TGTGCCAGCAGCCCAGGGACAAGGGTTACCGGGGAGCTGTTTTTT

J gene: TRBJ2-5
D gene: .
V gene: TRBV6-2/TRBV6-3
clone size: .
CDR3 protein: CASSYSMSREALQYF
CDR3 DNA: TGTGCCAGCAGTTACTCCATGAGTAGAGAAGCCCTCCAGTACTTC

J gene: TRBJ2-3
D gene: TRBD2
V gene: TRBV7-3
clone size: few
CDR3 protein: CASSSGAGVGTDTQYF
CDR3 DNA: TGTGCCAGCAGCTCCGGAGCGGGAGTAGGGACAGATACGCAGTATTTT

J gene: TRBJ2-3
D gene: .
V gene: TRBV7-7
clone size: few
CDR3 protein: CASSLGLWDTQYF
CDR3 DNA: TGTGCCAGCAGCTTAGGGCTCTGGGATACGCAGTATTTT

J gene: TRBJ2-1
D gene: TRBD2
V gene: TRBV24-1
clone size: .
CDR3 protein: CATSVVPGLGVHEQFF
CDR3 DNA: TGTGCCACCAGTGTCGTTCCGGGACTAGGGGTGCATGAGCAGTTCTTC

J gene: TRBJ2-7
D gene: .
V gene: TRBV6-5
clone size: .
CDR3 protein: CASGIGASSYEQYF
CDR3 DNA: TGTGCTTCAGGGATAGGGGCCTCCTCCTACGAGCAGTACTTC

J gene: TRBJ2-2
D gene: TRBD2
V gene: TRBV5-1
clone size: .
CDR3 protein: CASSLGGSDTGELFF
CDR3 DNA: TGCGCCAGCAGCTTGGGCGGGAGTGACACCGGGGAGCTGTTTTTT

J gene: TRBJ2-7
D gene: TRBD1
V gene: TRBV2
clone size: many
CDR3 protein: CASSEARQGIRQYF
CDR3 DNA: TGTGCCAGCAGTGAAGCGCGACAGGGGATTCGGCAGTACTTC

J gene: TRBJ2-2
D gene: .
V gene: TRBV5-1
clone size: .
CDR3 protein: CASSTSGQTNTGELFF
CDR3 DNA: TGCGCCAGCAGCACATCCGGACAGACGAACACCGGGGAGCTGTTTTTT

J gene: TRBJ1-2
D gene: .
V gene: TRBV28
clone size: .
CDR3 protein: CASSLWSPGGHHRDGYTF
CDR3 DNA: TGTGCCAGCAGTTTATGGTCCCCGGGGGGACACCACCGGGATGGCTACACCTTC

J gene: TRBJ1-1
D gene: .
V gene: TRBV19
clone size: few
CDR3 protein: CASRRGGQTEAFF
CDR3 DNA: TGTGCCAGTAGGAGGGGGGGCCAGACTGAAGCTTTCTTT

J gene: TRBJ1-1
D gene: .
V gene: TRBV6-2/TRBV6-3
clone size: .
CDR3 protein: CASSYSRAGAEAFF
CDR3 DNA: TGTGCCAGCAGTTACTCGAGAGCTGGAGCTGAAGCTTTCTTT

J gene: TRBJ1-6
D gene: .
V gene: TRBV5-4
clone size: .
CDR3 protein: CASRKDQGYSPLHF
CDR3 DNA: TGTGCCAGCAGGAAGGACCAGGGGTATTCACCCCTCCACTTT

J gene: TRBJ1-5
D gene: .
V gene: TRBV7-9
clone size: once
CDR3 protein: CASSLGDTLIQPQHF
CDR3 DNA: TGTGCCAGCAGCTTAGGAGACACTCTTATCCAGCCCCAGCATTTT

J gene: TRBJ2-5
D gene: .
V gene: TRBV14
clone size: .
CDR3 protein: CASSQDLQETQYF
CDR3 DNA: TGTGCCAGCAGCCAAGACCTCCAAGAGACCCAGTACTTC

J gene: TRBJ1-5
D gene: .
V gene: TRBV6-2/TRBV6-3
clone size: .
CDR3 protein: CASSPSGRAGQPQHF
CDR3 DNA: TGTGCCAGCAGTCCCTCGGGGAGGGCTGGGCAGCCCCAGCATTTT

J gene: TRBJ2-5
D gene: .
V gene: TRBV7-2
clone size: few
CDR3 protein: CASSSRQGQETQYF
CDR3 DNA: TGTGCCAGCAGCTCTCGGCAGGGACAAGAGACCCAGTACTTC

J gene: TRBJ1-2
D gene: .
V gene: TRBV7-6
clone size: .
CDR3 protein: CASTQGGGYGYTF
CDR3 DNA: TGTGCCAGCACCCAGGGCGGTGGCTATGGCTACACCTTC

J gene: TRBJ1-1
D gene: TRBD1
V gene: TRBV20-1
clone size: .
CDR3 protein: CSALTGVKAFF
CDR3 DNA: TGCAGTGCCCTTACAGGGGTTAAAGCTTTCTTT

J gene: TRBJ2-2
D gene: .
V gene: TRBV27
clone size: .
CDR3 protein: CASSFSSGELFF
CDR3 DNA: TGTGCCAGCAGTTTCTCTAGCGGGGAGCTGTTTTTT

J gene: TRBJ2-7
D gene: TRBD2
V gene: TRBV5-1
clone size: .
CDR3 protein: CASSLAGGPQYEQYF
CDR3 DNA: TGCGCCAGCAGCTTAGCGGGAGGGCCTCAGTACGAGCAGTACTTC

J gene: TRBJ1-5
D gene: TRBD1
V gene: TRBV3-1/TRBV3-2
clone size: few
CDR3 protein: CASSLGQVEGQPQHF
CDR3 DNA: TGTGCCAGCAGCCTCGGACAGGTGGAGGGACAGCCCCAGCATTTT

J gene: TRBJ2-2
D gene: TRBD2
V gene: TRBV7-3
clone size: .
CDR3 protein: CASSARGGRNTGELFF
CDR3 DNA: TGTGCCAGCAGCGCCCGGGGAGGGCGGAACACCGGGGAGCTGTTTTTT

J gene: TRBJ1-4
D gene: .
V gene: TRBV28
clone size: .
CDR3 protein: CASSLTFRGDEKLFF
CDR3 DNA: TGTGCCAGCAGTCTAACGTTCAGGGGAGACGAAAAACTGTTTTTT

J gene: TRBJ1-2
D gene: TRBD1
V gene: TRBV18
clone size: .
CDR3 protein: CASSPPTAQGNGYTF
CDR3 DNA: TGTGCCAGCTCACCACCGACCGCACAGGGGAATGGCTACACCTTC

J gene: TRBJ1-5
D gene: .
V gene: TRBV7-2
clone size: .
CDR3 protein: CASSPWGGQPQHF
CDR3 DNA: TGTGCCAGCAGCCCTTGGGGGGGACAGCCCCAGCATTTT